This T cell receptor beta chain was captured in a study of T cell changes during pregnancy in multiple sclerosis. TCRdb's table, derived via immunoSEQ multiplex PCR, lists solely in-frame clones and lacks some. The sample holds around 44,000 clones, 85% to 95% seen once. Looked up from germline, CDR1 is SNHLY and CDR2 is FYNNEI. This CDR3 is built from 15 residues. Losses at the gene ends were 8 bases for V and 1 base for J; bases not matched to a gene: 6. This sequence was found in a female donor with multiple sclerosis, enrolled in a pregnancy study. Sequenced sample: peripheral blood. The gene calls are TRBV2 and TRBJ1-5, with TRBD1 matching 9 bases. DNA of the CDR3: TGTGCCAGCGAGACAGGGGGAACGAGCAATCAGCCCCAGCATTTT. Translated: CASETGGTSNQPQHF.